The source of this T cell receptor (beta chain) is a study of cytomegalovirus exposure and HLA in healthy donors. The study's findings and limits: Later on, an analysis tied approximately 17,000 TCR beta sequences to HLA alleles at 0.05 false discovery rate. Owing to their indistinguishability, certain V segments, notably TRBV6-2 and TRBV6-3, were excluded.

V was clipped by 4 bases and J by 5 bases; unmatched bases: 4. Looked up from germline, CDR1 is SQVTM and CDR2 is ANQGSEA. This CDR3 is 13 amino acids long. Regarding this clone: Its antigen is unknown.

The PCR contained 60 Vbeta and 13 Jbeta primers. The repertoire was sequenced with immunoSEQ multiplex PCR; TCRdb's copy has only in-frame clones and lacks some. This sample carries about 92,000 clones, about 85% of them seen once, and the ten largest clones take approximately 1.1%. The chain carries TRBV29-1 and TRBJ2-2, with 7 bases matching TRBD1. This receptor was obtained from a girl aged 2 to 9 in good health and CMV-seropositive. The sample consisted of PBMCs. CDR3 loop: CSVGKGATGELFF. CDR3 coding DNA: TGCAGCGTTGGAAAGGGGGCGACCGGGGAGCTGTTTTTT.